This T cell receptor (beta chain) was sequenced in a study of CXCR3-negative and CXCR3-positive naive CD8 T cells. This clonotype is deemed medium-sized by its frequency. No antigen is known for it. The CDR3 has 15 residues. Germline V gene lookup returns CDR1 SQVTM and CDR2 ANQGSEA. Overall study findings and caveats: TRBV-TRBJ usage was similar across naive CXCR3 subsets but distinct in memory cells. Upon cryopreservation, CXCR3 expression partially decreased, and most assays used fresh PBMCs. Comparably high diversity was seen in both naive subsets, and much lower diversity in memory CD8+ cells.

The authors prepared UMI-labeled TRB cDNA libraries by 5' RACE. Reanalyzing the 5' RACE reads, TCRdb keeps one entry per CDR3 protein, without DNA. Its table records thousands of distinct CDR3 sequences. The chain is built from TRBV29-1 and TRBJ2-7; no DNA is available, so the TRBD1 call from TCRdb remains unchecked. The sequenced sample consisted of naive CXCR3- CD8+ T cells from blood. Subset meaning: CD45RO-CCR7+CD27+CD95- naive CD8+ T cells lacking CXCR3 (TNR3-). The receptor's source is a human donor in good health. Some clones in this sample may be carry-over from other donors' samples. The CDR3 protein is CSVEVGDGSGYEQYF.